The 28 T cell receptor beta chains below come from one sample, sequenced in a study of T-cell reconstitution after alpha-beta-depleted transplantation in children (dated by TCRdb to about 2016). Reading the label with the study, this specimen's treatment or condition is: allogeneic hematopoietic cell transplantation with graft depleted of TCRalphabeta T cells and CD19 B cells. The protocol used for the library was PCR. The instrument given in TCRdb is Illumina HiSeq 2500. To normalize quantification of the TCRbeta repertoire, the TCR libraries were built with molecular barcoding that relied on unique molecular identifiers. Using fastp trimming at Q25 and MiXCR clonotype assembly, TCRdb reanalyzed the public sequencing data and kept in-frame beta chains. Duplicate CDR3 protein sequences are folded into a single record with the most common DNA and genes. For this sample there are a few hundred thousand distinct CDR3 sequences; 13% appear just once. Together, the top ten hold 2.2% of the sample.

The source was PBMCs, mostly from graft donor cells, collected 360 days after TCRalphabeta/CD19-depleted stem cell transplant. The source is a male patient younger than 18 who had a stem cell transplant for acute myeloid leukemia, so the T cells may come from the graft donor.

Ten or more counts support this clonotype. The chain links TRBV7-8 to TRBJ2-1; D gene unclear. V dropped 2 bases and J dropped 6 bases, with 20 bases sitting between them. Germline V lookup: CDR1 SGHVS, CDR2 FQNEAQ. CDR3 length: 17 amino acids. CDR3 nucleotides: TGTGCCAGCAGCTTACCGTCTAAGAGCCAGTGGGGCAATGAGCAGTTCTTC. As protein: CASSLPSKSQWGNEQFF. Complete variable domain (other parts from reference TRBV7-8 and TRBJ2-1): GAGVSQSPRYKVAKRGQDVALRCDPISGHVSLFWYQQALGQGPEFLTYFQNEAQLDKSGLPSDRFFAERPEGSVSTLKIQRTQQEDSAVYLCASSLPSKSQWGNEQFFGPGTRLTVL.

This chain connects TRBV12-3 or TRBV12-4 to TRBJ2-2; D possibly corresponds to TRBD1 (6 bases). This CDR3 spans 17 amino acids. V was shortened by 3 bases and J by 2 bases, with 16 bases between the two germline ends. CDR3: CASSFGFGTLNTGELFF. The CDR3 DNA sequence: TGTGCCAGCAGTTTTGGTTTCGGGACACTCAACACCGGGGAGCTGTTTTTT.

The CDR3 loop reads CATSKGPSTDTQYF. The CDR3 bases are TGTGCCACCAGCAAAGGACCGAGCACAGATACGCAGTATTTT. The J gene is TRBJ2-3, the V gene TRBV15; D remains unclear. V lost 4 bases and J lost 0, with 8 bases in between. The CDR3 is 14 amino acids. CDR1 and CDR2 from the germline V gene are LNHNV and YYDKDF (reference sequence).

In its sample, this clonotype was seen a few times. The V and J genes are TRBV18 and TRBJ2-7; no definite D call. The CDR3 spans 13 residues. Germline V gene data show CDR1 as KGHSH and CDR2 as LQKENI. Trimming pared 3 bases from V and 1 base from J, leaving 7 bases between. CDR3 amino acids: CASSPTLSYEQYF. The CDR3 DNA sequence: TGTGCCAGCTCACCCACATTATCCTACGAGCAGTACTTC.

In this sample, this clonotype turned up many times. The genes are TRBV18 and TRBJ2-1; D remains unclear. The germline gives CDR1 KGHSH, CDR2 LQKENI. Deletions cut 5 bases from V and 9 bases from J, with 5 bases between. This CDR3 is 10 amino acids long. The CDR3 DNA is TGTGCCAGCTCAACGACTGAGCAGTTCTTC. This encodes CASSTTEQFF.

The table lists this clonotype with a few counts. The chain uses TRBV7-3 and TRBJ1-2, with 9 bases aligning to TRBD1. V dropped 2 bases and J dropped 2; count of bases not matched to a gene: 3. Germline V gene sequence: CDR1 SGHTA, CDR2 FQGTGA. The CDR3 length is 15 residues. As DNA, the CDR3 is TGTGCCAGCAGCTTAGGGACAGGGACCAACTATGGCTACACCTTC. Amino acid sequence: CASSLGTGTNYGYTF.

The CDR3 loop is CASSHRWTQSSYNEQFF. CDR3 coding DNA: TGCGCCAGCAGTCATCGGTGGACCCAGAGCTCCTACAATGAGCAGTTCTTC. V is TRBV23-1 and J is TRBJ2-1; D call uncertain. TRBV23-1 falls under the ORF class, with uncertain function. The CDR3 spans 17 residues. Trimming shortened V by 3 bases and J by 0 bases, and 15 bases separated the two germline ends.

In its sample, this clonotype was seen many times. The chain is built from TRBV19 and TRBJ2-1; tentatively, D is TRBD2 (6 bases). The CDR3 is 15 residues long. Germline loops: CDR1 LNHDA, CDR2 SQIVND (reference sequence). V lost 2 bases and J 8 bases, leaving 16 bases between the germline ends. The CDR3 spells CASSITSNQIDEQFF. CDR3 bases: TGTGCCAGTAGTATAACTAGCAACCAGATCGATGAGCAGTTCTTC.

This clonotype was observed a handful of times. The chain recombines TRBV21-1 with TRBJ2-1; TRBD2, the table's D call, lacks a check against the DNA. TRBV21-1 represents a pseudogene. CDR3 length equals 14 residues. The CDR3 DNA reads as TGTGCCAGCAGCAAGTGGAGGCTATACAATGAGCAGTTCTTC. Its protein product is CASSKWRLYNEQFF.

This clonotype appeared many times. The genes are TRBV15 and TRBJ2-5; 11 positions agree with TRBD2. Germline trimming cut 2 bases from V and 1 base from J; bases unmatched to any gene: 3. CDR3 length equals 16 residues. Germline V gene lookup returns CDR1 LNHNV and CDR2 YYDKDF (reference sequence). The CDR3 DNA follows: TGTGCCACCAGCAGATACGGGACTAGCGGCCAAGAGACCCAGTACTTC. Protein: CATSRYGTSGQETQYF.

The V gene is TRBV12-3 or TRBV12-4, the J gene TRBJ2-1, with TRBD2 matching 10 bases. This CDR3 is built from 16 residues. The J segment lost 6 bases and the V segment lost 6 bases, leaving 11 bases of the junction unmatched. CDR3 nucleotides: TGTGCCAGCAGCCTCCTAGCGGGAGTAATACGCAATGAGCAGTTCTTC. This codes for CASSLLAGVIRNEQFF.

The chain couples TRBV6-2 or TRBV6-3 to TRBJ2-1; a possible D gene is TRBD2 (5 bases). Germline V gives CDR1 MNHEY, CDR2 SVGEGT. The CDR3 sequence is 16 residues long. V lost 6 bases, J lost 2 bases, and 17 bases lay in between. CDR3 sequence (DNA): TGTGCCAGCAGGACTACTAGGGAGCGGACCTACAATGAGCAGTTCTTC. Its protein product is CASRTTRERTYNEQFF.

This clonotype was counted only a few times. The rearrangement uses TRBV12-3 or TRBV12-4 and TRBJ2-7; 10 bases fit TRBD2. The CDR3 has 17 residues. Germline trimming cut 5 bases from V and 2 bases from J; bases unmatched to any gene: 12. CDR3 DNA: TGTGCCAGCAGTCCCCCCGTGGGGACTAGCGACCCCTACGAGCAGTACTTC. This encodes CASSPPVGTSDPYEQYF.

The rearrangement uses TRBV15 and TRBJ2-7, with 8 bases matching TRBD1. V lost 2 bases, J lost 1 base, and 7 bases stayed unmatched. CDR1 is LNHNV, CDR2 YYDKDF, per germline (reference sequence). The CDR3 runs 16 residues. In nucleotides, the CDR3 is TGTGCCACCAGCAGACCTAGGACAGGGACATCCTACGAGCAGTACTTC. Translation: CATSRPRTGTSYEQYF.

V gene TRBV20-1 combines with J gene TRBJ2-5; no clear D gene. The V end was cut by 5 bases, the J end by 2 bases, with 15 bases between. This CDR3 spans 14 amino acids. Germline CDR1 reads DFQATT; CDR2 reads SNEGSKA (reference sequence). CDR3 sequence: CSAPRKATQETQYF. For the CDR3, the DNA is TGCAGTGCTCCCCGGAAGGCTACTCAAGAGACCCAGTACTTC.

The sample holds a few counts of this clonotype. CDR3 in DNA: TGCAGCGTTGAAGTTAGGGACACAGAAGCCTACGAGCAGTACTTC. It specifies CSVEVRDTEAYEQYF. This chain uses TRBV29-1 with TRBJ2-7; D is perhaps TRBD1 (6 bases). Germline CDR1 and CDR2: SQVTM and ANQGSEA. This CDR3 spans 15 amino acids. With 1 base removed from V and 2 bases from J, the gap between germline ends came to 15 bases.

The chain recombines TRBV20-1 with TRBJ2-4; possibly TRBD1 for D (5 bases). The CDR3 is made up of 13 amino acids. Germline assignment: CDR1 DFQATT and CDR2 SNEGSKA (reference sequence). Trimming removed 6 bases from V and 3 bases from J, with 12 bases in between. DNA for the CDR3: TGCAGTGCCACCAGGGTCGTCAAAAACATTCAGTACTTC. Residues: CSATRVVKNIQYF.

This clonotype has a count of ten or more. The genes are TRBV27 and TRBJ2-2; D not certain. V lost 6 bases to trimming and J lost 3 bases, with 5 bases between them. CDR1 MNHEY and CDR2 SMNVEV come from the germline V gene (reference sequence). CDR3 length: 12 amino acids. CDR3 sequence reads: CASSPYTGELFF. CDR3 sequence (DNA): TGTGCCAGCAGCCCGTACACCGGGGAGCTGTTTTTT.

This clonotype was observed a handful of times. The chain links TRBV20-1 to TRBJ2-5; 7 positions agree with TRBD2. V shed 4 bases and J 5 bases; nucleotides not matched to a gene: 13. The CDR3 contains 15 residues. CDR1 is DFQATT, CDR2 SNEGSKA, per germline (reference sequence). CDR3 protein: CSATFLAVVGETQYF. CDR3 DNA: TGCAGTGCTACTTTTCTAGCGGTCGTGGGGGAGACCCAGTACTTC.

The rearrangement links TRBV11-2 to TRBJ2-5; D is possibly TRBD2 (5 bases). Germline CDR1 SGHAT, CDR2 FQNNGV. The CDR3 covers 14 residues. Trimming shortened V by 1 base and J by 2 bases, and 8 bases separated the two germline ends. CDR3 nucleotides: TGTGCCAGCAGCTTAGTTGAGGGACAAGAGACCCAGTACTTC. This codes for CASSLVEGQETQYF.

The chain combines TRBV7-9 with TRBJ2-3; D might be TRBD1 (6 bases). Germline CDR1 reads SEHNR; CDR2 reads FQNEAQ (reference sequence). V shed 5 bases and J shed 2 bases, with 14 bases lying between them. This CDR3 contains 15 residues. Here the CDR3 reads CASSLRQVPTDTQYF. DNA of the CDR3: TGTGCCAGCAGCCTCAGACAGGTGCCCACAGATACGCAGTATTTT. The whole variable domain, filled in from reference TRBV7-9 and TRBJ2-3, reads DTGVSQNPRHKITKRGQNVTFRCDPISEHNRLYWYRQTLGQGPEFLTYFQNEAQLEKSRLLSDRFSAERPKGSFSTLEIQRTEQGDSAMYLCASSLRQVPTDTQYFGPGTRLTVL.

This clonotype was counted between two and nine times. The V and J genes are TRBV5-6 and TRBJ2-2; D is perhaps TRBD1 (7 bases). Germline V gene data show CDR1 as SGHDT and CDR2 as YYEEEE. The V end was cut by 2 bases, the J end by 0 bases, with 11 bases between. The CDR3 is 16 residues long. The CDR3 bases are TGTGCCAGCAGCTTAGGGGGCGGGACGAACACCGGGGAGCTGTTTTTT. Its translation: CASSLGGGTNTGELFF. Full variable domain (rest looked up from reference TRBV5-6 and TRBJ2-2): DAGVTQSPTHLIKTRGQQVTLRCSPKSGHDTVSWYQQALGQGPQFIFQYYEEEERQRGNFPDRFSGHQFPNYSSELNVNALLLGDSALYLCASSLGGGTNTGELFFGEGSRLTVL.

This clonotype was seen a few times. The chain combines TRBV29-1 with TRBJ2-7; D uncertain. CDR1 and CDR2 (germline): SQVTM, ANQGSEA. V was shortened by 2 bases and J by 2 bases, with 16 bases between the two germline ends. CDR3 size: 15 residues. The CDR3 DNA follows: TGCAGCGTTGAATTCAAGGGAACCCCTACCTACGAGCAGTACTTC. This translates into CSVEFKGTPTYEQYF.

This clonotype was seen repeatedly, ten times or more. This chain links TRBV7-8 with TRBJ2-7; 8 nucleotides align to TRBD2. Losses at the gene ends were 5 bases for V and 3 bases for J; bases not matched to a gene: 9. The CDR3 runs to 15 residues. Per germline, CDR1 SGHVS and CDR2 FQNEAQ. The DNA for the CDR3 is TGTGCCAGCAGCCCGTTCCGGGGGGGGAACTACGAGCAGTACTTC. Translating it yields CASSPFRGGNYEQYF.

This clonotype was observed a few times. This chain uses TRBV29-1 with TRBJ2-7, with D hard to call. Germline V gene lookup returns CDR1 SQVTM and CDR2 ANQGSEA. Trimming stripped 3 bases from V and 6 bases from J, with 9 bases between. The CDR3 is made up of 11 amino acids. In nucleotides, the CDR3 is TGCAGCGTTGACCCCTCGGGCGAGCAGTACTTC. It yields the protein CSVDPSGEQYF.

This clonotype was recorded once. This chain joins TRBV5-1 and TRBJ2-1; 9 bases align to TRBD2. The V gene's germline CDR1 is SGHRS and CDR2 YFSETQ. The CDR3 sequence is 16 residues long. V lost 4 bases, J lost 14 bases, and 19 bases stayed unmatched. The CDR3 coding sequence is TGCGCCAGCAGCCTCTCGATGGGACTAGCCATATCTGGGGAGTTCTTC. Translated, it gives CASSLSMGLAISGEFF.

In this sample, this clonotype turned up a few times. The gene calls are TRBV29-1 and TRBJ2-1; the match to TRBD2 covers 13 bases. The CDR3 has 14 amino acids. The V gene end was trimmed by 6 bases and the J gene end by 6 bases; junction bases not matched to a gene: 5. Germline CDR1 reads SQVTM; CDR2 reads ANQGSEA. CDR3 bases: TGCAGCGTCCCCCGACTAGCGGGAGGCAATGAGCAGTTCTTC. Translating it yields CSVPRLAGGNEQFF.

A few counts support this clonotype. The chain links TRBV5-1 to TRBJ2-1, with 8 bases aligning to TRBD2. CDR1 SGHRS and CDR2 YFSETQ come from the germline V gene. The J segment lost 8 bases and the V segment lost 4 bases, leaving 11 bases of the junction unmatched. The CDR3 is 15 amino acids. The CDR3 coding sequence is TGCGCCAGCAGCCCCGGGACTAGAGTTGTGGATGAGCAGTTCTTC. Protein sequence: CASSPGTRVVDEQFF.